Listed here is a single T cell receptor (beta chain). This record belongs to a study of blood T cell repertoires in COVID-19. CDR3 size: 14 residues. V dropped 5 bases and J dropped 4; count of bases not matched to a gene: 5. Germline V lookup: CDR1 SGHTA, CDR2 FQGNSA. Clones were sequenced by immunoSEQ multiplex PCR, and TCRdb holds only the in-frame ones, with some missing. The sample has some 270,000 clones; 86% are singletons. The sequence was obtained from a woman aged 55-70 years who had recovered from COVID-19. The rearrangement uses TRBV7-2 and TRBJ2-1; 7 nucleotides line up with TRBD2. The specimen was peripheral blood. CDR3 DNA: TGTGCCAGCAGCCAAGGACTAGAATACAATGAGCAGTTCTTC. Amino acid sequence: CASSQGLEYNEQFF.